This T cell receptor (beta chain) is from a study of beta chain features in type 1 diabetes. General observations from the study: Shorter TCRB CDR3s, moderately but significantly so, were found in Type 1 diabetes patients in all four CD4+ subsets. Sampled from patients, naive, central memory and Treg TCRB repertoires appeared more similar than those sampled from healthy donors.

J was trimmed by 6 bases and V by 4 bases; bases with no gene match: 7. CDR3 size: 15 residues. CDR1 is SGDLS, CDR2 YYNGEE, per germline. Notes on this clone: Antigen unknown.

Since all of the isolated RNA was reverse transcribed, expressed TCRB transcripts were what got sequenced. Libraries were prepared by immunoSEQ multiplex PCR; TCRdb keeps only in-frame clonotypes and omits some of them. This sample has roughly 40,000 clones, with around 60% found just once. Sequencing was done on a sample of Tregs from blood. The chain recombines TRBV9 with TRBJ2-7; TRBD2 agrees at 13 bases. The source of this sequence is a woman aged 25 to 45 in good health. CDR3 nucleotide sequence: TGTGCCAGCAGCCCCGGACTAGCGGGAGTGGGCGAGCAGTACTTC. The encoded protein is CASSPGLAGVGEQYF.